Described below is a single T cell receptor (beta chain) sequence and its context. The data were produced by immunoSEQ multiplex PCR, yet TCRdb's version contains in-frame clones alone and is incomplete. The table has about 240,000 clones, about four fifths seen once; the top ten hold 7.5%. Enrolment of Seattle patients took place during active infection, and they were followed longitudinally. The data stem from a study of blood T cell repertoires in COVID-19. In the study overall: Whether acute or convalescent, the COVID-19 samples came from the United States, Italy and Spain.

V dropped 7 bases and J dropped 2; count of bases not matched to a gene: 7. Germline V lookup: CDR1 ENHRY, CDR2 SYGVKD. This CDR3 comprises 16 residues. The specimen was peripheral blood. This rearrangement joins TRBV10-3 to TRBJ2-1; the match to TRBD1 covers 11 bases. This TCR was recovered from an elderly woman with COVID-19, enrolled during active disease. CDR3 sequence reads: CAIKGGTGGTYNEQFF. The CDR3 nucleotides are TGTGCCATCAAGGGAGGGACAGGGGGGACCTACAATGAGCAGTTCTTC.